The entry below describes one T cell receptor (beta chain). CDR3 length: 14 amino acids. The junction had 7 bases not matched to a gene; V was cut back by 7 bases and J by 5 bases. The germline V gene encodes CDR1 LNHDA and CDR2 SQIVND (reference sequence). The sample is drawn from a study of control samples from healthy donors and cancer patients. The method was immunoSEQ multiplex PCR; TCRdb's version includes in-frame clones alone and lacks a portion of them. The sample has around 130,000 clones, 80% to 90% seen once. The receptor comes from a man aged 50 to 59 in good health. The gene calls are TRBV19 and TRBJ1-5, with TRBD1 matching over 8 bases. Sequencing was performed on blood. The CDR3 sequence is CASNAGRGHQPQHF. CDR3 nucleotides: TGTGCCAGTAATGCGGGCAGGGGGCATCAGCCCCAGCATTTT. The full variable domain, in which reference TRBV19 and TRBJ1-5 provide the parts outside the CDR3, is DGGITQSPKYLFRKEGQNVTLSCEQNLNHDAMYWYRQDPGQGLRLIYYSQIVNDFQKGDIAEGYSVSREKKESFPLTVTSAQKNPTAFYLCASNAGRGHQPQHFGDGTRLSIL.